The subject of this entry is one TCR beta chain. Antigen unknown. These data belong to a study of OX40 agonist ivuxolimab in advanced cancers. Overall study context: Partial responses were observed in three patients, of whom one had hepatocellular carcinoma and two had cutaneous melanoma. Study conclusions and caveats: Clonal expansion by week 6 occurred in CD4+ and CD8+ blood T cells (at 0.1 to 3.0 mg/kg).

The CDR3 contains 15 residues. Germline-derived CDR1 and CDR2 are MNHEY and SVGAGI. The ends lost 5 bases at V and 1 base at J; junction bases unmatched: 5. TCRdb's table, derived via immunoSEQ multiplex PCR, lists solely in-frame clones and lacks some. The profile shows about 65,000 clones, around 86% of them singletons. The sequence was obtained from an adult with an advanced solid tumor such as melanoma, head and neck, liver or kidney cancer. This material consisted of CD4+ or CD8+ T cells sorted from blood, taken in a trial of the OX40 agonist ivuxolimab. This chain joins TRBV6-5 and TRBJ1-1; TRBD1 aligns across 9 bases. The CDR3 DNA follows: TGTGCCAGCAGTGGGGGGGACAGGGCGAACACTGAAGCTTTCTTT. This translates into CASSGGDRANTEAFF.